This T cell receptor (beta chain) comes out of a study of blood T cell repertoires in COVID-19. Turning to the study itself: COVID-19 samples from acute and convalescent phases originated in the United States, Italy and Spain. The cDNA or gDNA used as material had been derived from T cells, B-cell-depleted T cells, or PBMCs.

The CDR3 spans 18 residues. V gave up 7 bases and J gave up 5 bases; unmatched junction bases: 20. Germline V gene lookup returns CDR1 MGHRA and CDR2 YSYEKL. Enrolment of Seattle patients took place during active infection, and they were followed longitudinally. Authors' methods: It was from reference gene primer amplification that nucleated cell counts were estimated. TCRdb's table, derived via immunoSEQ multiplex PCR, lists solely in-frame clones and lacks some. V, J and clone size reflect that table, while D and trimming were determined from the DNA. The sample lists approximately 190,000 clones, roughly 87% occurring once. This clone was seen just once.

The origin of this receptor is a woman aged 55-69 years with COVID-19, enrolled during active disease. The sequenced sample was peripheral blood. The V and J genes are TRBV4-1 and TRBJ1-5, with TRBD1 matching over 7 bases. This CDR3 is CASTNLHAGTAVHQPQHF. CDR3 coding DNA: TGCGCCAGCACCAATTTACATGCCGGGACAGCAGTTCATCAGCCCCAGCATTTT.